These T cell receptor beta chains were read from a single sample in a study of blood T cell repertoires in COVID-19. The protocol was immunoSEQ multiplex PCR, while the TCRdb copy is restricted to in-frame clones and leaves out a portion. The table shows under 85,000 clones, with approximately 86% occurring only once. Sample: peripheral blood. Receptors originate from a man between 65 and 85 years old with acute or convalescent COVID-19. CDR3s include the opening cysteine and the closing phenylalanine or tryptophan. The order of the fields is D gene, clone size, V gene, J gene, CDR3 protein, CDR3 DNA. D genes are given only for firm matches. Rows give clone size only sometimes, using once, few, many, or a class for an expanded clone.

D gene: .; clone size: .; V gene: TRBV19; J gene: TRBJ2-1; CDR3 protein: CASSHREPNEQFF; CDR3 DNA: TGTGCCAGTAGTCACAGGGAGCCCAATGAGCAGTTCTTC
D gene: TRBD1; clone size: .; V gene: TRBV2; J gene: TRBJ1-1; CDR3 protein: CARTTGVLNTEAFF; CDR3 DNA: TGTGCCAGAACTACAGGGGTTCTGAACACTGAAGCTTTCTTT
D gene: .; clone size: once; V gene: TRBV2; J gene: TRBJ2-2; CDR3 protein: CASGQYEVGELFF; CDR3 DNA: TGTGCCAGCGGACAGTATGAGGTCGGGGAGCTGTTTTTT
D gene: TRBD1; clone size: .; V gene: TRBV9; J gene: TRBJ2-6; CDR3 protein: CASSVERGRTGANVLTF; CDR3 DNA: TGTGCCAGCAGCGTAGAGAGGGGGCGGACTGGGGCCAACGTCCTGACTTTC
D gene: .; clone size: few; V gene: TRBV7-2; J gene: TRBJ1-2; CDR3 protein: CASSLVPGVGYGYTF; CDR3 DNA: TGTGCCAGCAGCTTAGTGCCAGGGGTCGGCTATGGCTACACCTTC
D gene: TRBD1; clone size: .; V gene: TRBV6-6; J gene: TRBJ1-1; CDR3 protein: CASSPRQGVEAFF; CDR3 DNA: TGTGCCAGCAGTCCCAGACAGGGGGTGGAAGCTTTCTTT
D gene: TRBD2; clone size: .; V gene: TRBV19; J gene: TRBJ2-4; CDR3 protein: CASSQTTSGNIQYF; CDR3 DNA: TGTGCCAGTAGTCAAACGACTAGCGGGAACATTCAGTACTTC
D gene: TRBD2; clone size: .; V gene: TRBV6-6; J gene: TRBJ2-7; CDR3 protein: CASTQGTSGRAQYF; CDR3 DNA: TGTGCCAGCACCCAGGGAACTAGCGGGAGGGCACAGTACTTC
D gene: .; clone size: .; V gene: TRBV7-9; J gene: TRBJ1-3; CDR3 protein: CASSLGGTSGNTIYF; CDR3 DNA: TGTGCCAGCAGCTTGGGCGGGACCTCTGGAAACACCATATATTTT
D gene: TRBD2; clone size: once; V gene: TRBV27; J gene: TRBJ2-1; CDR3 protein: CASSRPGGGNNEQFF; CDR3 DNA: TGTGCCAGCAGTAGGCCCGGCGGGGGAAACAATGAGCAGTTCTTC
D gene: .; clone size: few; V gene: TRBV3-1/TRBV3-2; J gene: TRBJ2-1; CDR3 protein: CASSLHGGSSYNEQFF; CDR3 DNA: TGTGCCAGCAGCCTCCATGGCGGCAGCTCCTACAATGAGCAGTTCTTC
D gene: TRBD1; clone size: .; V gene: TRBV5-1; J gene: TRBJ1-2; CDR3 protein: CASSLSGQGDGYTF; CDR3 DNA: TGCGCCAGCAGCTTATCGGGACAGGGGGATGGCTACACCTTC
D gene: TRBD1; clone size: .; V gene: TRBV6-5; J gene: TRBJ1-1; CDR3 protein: CASSYSAGGTNTEAFF; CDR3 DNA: TGTGCCAGCAGTTACTCGGCAGGGGGAACTAACACTGAAGCTTTCTTT
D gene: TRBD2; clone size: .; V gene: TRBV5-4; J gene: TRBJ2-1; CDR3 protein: CASSSPGLGAFEQFF; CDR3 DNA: TGTGCCAGCAGCTCGCCGGGACTAGGGGCGTTCGAGCAGTTCTTC
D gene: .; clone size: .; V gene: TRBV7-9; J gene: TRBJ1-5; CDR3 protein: CASSLEGQDYQPQHF; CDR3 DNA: TGTGCCAGCAGCTTAGAAGGCCAGGACTATCAGCCCCAGCATTTT
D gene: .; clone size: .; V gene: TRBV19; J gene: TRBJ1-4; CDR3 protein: CASTLTHGPNEKLFF; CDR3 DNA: TGTGCCAGCACTCTGACACACGGCCCTAATGAAAAACTGTTTTTT
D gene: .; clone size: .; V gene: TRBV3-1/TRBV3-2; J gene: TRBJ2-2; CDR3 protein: CASGNRVRVRVENTGELFF; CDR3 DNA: TGTGCCAGCGGAAACAGGGTCCGAGTAAGGGTGGAGAACACCGGGGAGCTGTTTTTT
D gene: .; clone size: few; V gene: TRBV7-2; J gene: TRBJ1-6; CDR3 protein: CASSLDGVTGSPLHF; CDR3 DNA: TGTGCCAGCAGCTTAGACGGGGTTACGGGTTCACCCCTCCACTTT
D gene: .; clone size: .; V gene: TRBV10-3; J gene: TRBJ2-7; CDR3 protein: CAISEYRDIYDEQYF; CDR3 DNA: TGTGCCATCAGTGAGTACCGGGACATTTACGACGAGCAGTACTTC
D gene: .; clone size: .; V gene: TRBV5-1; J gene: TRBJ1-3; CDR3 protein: CASSLNSGSGNTIYF; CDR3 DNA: TGCGCCAGCAGCTTGAACTCGGGGTCTGGAAACACCATATATTTT
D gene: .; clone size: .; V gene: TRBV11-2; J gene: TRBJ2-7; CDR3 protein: CASSFNEFGEQYF; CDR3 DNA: TGTGCCAGCAGCTTCAATGAGTTCGGCGAGCAGTACTTC
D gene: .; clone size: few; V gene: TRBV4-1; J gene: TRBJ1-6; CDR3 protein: CASSQDRQVNSPLHF; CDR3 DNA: TGCGCCAGCAGCCAAGATAGACAGGTGAATTCACCCCTCCACTTT
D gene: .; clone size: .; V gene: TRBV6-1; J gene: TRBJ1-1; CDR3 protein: CASSEIGVNTEAFF; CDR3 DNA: TGTGCCAGCAGTGAAATAGGGGTGAACACTGAAGCTTTCTTT
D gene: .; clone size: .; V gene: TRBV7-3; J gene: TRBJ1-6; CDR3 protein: CASSLMSDYNSPLHF; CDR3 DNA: TGTGCCAGCAGCTTAATGAGTGACTATAATTCACCCCTCCACTTT
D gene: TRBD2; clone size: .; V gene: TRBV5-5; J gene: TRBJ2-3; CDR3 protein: CASTPGLAPDTQYF; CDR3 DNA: TGTGCCAGCACCCCGGGACTAGCCCCCGATACGCAGTATTTT
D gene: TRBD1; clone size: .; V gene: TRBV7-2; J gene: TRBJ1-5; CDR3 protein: CASSYTGADQPQHF; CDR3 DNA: TGTGCCAGCAGCTATACAGGGGCGGACCAGCCCCAGCATTTT
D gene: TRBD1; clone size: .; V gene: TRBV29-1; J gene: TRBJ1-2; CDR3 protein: CSVETQGDGYGYTF; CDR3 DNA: TGCAGCGTTGAAACACAGGGGGATGGCTATGGCTACACCTTC
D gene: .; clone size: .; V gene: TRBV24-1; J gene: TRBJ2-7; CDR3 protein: CATSDSLGSGTVYEQYF; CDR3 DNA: TGTGCCACCAGTGATTCCCTTGGATCCGGGACTGTCTACGAGCAGTACTTC
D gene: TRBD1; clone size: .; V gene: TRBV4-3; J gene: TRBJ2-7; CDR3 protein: CASSQETGYYEQYF; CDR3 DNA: TGCGCCAGCAGCCAGGAGACAGGGTACTACGAGCAGTACTTC
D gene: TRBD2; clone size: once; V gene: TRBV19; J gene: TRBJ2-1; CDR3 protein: CASSISGGAYNEQFF; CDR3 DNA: TGTGCCAGTAGTATTAGCGGGGGGGCTTACAATGAGCAGTTCTTC